The entry below describes one T cell receptor beta chain. Its antigen is not identified. The CDR3 has 16 amino acids. The germline V gene has CDR1 MDHEN and CDR2 SYDVKM. With V trimmed by 6 bases and J by 5 bases, 8 bases remained unmatched. The data derive from a study of T cell repertoires in cytomegalovirus infection. Findings and caveats of the study: There were HLA-C-restricted CMV-specific TCR beta clonotypes dominating the ex vivo response. Frequencies of public TCR beta families were cumulated, and this identified carriers of CMV plus the relevant HLA.

TCRdb redid the calling of the reads with MiXCR, one entry per CDR3 protein. The sample consists of about half a million distinct CDR3 sequences, 30% to 40% of them appearing once. The source of this sequence is a human donor in good health (CMV status not recorded). Some clones in this sample may be carry-over from other donors' samples. The specimen was cultured PBMCs, collected from culture after CMV antigen stimulation. The V gene is TRBV28, the J gene TRBJ2-1, with 12 bases identical to TRBD2. This chain's CDR3 is CASSHETSGRDNEQFF. CDR3 nucleotides: TGTGCCAGCAGCCACGAGACTAGCGGGAGAGACAATGAGCAGTTCTTC.